Shown below are 21 T cell receptor beta chains from a single sample sequenced in a study of Tregs in tolerant kidney transplant recipients. Here immunoSEQ multiplex PCR was the method, and the copy in TCRdb shows in-frame clones only, minus some. The repertoire includes about 77,000 clones, 95% to 98% of them detected once, and approximately 0.52% sits in the top ten. The sequencing used CD4+ T cells from blood, collected before the transplant. These receptors were obtained from a human donor who received a combined kidney and bone marrow transplant.

This chain joins TRBV7-2 and TRBJ1-5; D remains unclear. V dropped 2 bases and J dropped 2 bases, with 13 bases sitting between them. CDR3 length equals 16 residues. The germline V gene encodes CDR1 SGHTA and CDR2 FQGNSA. CDR3 sequence reads: CASSLPPGFGNQPQHF. The CDR3 DNA sequence: TGTGCCAGCAGCTTACCGCCGGGATTCGGCAATCAGCCCCAGCATTTT. The variable domain in full, completed from reference TRBV7-2 and TRBJ1-5, reads GAGVSQSPSNKVTEKGKDVELRCDPISGHTALYWYRQSLGQGLEFLIYFQGNSAPDKSGLPSDRFSAERTGGSVSTLTIQRTQQEDSAVYLCASSLPPGFGNQPQHFGDGTRLSIL.

The rearrangement uses TRBV11-1 and TRBJ2-1; D may be TRBD1 (5 bases). CDR3 size: 16 residues. Germline V gene lookup returns CDR1 SGHAT and CDR2 FQDESV (reference sequence). V gave up 5 bases and J gave up 5 bases, with 19 bases separating them. The CDR3: CASSRRDRQVNNEQFF. CDR3 DNA sequence: TGTGCCAGCAGCAGAAGAGACAGACAAGTAAACAATGAGCAGTTCTTC. Supplemented by reference TRBV11-1 and TRBJ2-1, the full variable domain reads EAEVAQSPRYKITEKSQAVAFWCDPISGHATLYWYRQILGQGPELLVQFQDESVVDDSQLPKDRFSAERLKGVDSTLKIQPAELGDSAMYLCASSRRDRQVNNEQFFGPGTRLTVL.

This chain joins TRBV11-3 and TRBJ2-1, with D possibly matching TRBD2 (5 bases). In germline, CDR1 is SGHNT, CDR2 YENEEA. This CDR3 contains 14 residues. The V gene lost 8 bases and the J gene lost 6 bases, with 17 bases spanning the gap. CDR3 sequence (DNA): TGTGCCAGCGGCCTCACTAGGAACAGCAATGAGCAGTTCTTC. Translation: CASGLTRNSNEQFF.

The rearrangement joins TRBV9 to TRBJ2-1; 7 bases agree with TRBD2. The V segment lost 0 bases and the J segment 7 bases; nucleotides outside the gene matches: 4. This CDR3 region has 14 residues. Germline V lookup: CDR1 SGDLS, CDR2 YYNGEE. The CDR3: CASSVGGSKNEQFF. The CDR3 coding sequence is TGTGCCAGCAGCGTAGGCGGGAGTAAGAATGAGCAGTTCTTC. The full variable domain, in which reference TRBV9 and TRBJ2-1 provide the parts outside the CDR3, is DSGVTQTPKHLITATGQRVTLRCSPRSGDLSVYWYQQSLDQGLQFLIQYYNGEERAKGNILERFSAQQFPDLHSELNLSSLELGDSALYFCASSVGGSKNEQFFGPGTRLTVL.

For the CDR3, the DNA is TGTGCCAGCAGTGAATTTACAGGGGGCGACCTTGATCAGCCCCAGCATTTT. Translated: CASSEFTGGDLDQPQHF. This chain connects TRBV6-1 to TRBJ1-5; 9 nucleotides agree with TRBD1. The CDR3 spans 17 residues. Germline CDR1 is MNHNS and CDR2 is SASEGT. J lost 5 bases, V lost 2 bases, and 10 bases had no gene match.

V and J are TRBV7-9 and TRBJ2-2, with TRBD1 matching 8 bases. CDR3 length: 14 residues. V was pared by 7 bases and J by 5 bases, with 6 bases of the junction left unmatched. Germline CDR1 reads SEHNR; CDR2 reads FQNEAQ (reference sequence). DNA for the CDR3: TGTGCCAGCATCCGTAACAGGGGGACCGGGGAGCTGTTTTTT. Protein: CASIRNRGTGELFF.

This sequence joins TRBV29-1 and TRBJ1-1; possibly TRBD1 for D (6 bases). Germline CDR1 and CDR2: SQVTM and ANQGSEA. Deletions cut 4 bases from V and 0 bases from J, with 12 bases between. The CDR3 contains 14 residues. The CDR3 loop is CSVARRDMNTEAFF. In DNA form, the CDR3 reads TGCAGCGTTGCTCGTCGGGACATGAACACTGAAGCTTTCTTT.

The chain links TRBV11-2 to TRBJ2-3, with 9 bases fitting TRBD2. The CDR3 contains 17 residues. Germline lookup yields CDR1 SGHAT and CDR2 FQNNGV. Trimming at V came to 5 bases and at J to 2 bases, leaving 11 bases not matched to a gene. The CDR3 DNA reads TGTGCCAGCAGCCAACTCCGGACTAGCGAAGACACAGATACGCAGTATTTT. It specifies CASSQLRTSEDTDTQYF.

Turning to this clone: The sample has other DNA sequences that encode this CDR3 too. The chain carries TRBV7-2 and TRBJ2-7; tentative D call: TRBD1 (5 bases). This CDR3 is built from 12 residues. The V end lost 2 bases, the J end lost 3 bases, and 5 bases lay between the germline ends. Per germline, CDR1 SGHTA and CDR2 FQGNSA. CDR3 coding DNA: TGTGCCAGCAGCTTAAGGGGCTACGAGCAGTACTTC. It is translated as CASSLRGYEQYF.

The rearrangement uses TRBV5-1 and TRBJ2-2, with 7 bases identical to TRBD2. V gave up 4 bases and J gave up 4 bases; unmatched junction bases: 10. The CDR3 extends over 16 amino acids. From germline, CDR1 is SGHRS and CDR2 YFSETQ. The CDR3 loop reads CASSMGLFISTGELFF. CDR3 in DNA: TGCGCCAGCAGCATGGGACTATTCATTAGCACCGGGGAGCTGTTTTTT.

The rearrangement joins TRBV5-1 to TRBJ2-2, with a possible D match to TRBD2 (5 bases). The CDR3 has 13 amino acids. Trimming pared 0 bases from V and 6 bases from J, leaving 6 bases between. The V gene's germline CDR1 is SGHRS and CDR2 YFSETQ. DNA for the CDR3: TGCGCCAGCAGCTTGGAGGGAGCCGGGGAGCTGTTTTTT. Its protein is CASSLEGAGELFF. The full variable domain, in which reference TRBV5-1 and TRBJ2-2 provide the parts outside the CDR3, is KAGVTQTPRYLIKTRGQQVTLSCSPISGHRSVSWYQQTPGQGLQFLFEYFSETQRNKGNFPGRFSGRQFSNSRSEMNVSTLELGDSALYLCASSLEGAGELFFGEGSRLTVL.

V usage is TRBV7-3 and J usage is TRBJ2-1; D is ambiguous. Germline V CDR1 and CDR2: SGHTA, FQGTGA. The CDR3 loop spans 13 amino acids. V was pared by 5 bases and J by 8 bases, with 13 bases between. The CDR3 loop reads CASSRSPSDEQFF. In DNA, the CDR3 is TGTGCCAGCAGCCGGTCCCCCTCGGATGAGCAGTTCTTC.

This chain uses TRBV7-2 with TRBJ2-1; 12 bases line up with TRBD2. This CDR3 comprises 14 residues. Germline CDR1 SGHTA, CDR2 FQGNSA. Unmatched junction bases numbered 3, after V lost 6 bases and J lost 6 bases. CDR3 amino acids: CASSLTSGSNEQFF. The CDR3 DNA follows: TGTGCCAGCAGTCTGACTAGCGGGAGCAATGAGCAGTTCTTC. The full variable domain, its missing parts supplied by reference TRBV7-2 and TRBJ2-1, is GAGVSQSPSNKVTEKGKDVELRCDPISGHTALYWYRQSLGQGLEFLIYFQGNSAPDKSGLPSDRFSAERTGGSVSTLTIQRTQQEDSAVYLCASSLTSGSNEQFFGPGTRLTVL.

The CDR3 DNA reads TGTGCCAGCAGCCCCGGACAGGGGTCAATCTACGAGCAGTACTTC. Its translation is CASSPGQGSIYEQYF. The genes are TRBV5-4 and TRBJ2-7; 9 bases line up with TRBD1. Trimming cost V 4 bases and J 3 bases; bases outside gene matches: 8. This CDR3 is built from 15 residues. The germline V gene has CDR1 SGHNT and CDR2 YYREEE (reference sequence).

The chain links TRBV15 to TRBJ1-6, with TRBD1 matching over 9 bases. The CDR3 has 18 residues. The V gene end was trimmed by 0 bases and the J gene end by 8 bases; junction bases not matched to a gene: 11. Germline CDR1 LNHNV, CDR2 YYDKDF (reference sequence). CDR3: CATSRDTRGQGRDSPLHF. CDR3 nucleotides: TGTGCCACCAGCAGAGATACTCGGGGACAGGGTCGAGATTCACCCCTCCACTTT.

DNA for the CDR3: TGCGCCAGCAGCTTCGAACTAGCGGGGGGCTACGAGCAGTACTTC. It is translated as CASSFELAGGYEQYF. The chain recombines TRBV5-1 with TRBJ2-7, with 12 bases that match TRBD2. The CDR3 is made up of 15 amino acids. The V gene end was trimmed by 2 bases and the J gene end by 3 bases; junction bases not matched to a gene: 3. Germline V gene lookup returns CDR1 SGHRS and CDR2 YFSETQ.

This chain uses TRBV18 with TRBJ1-1; D is unclear. With 4 bases removed from V and 4 bases from J, the gap between germline ends came to 10 bases. The CDR3 length is 13 residues. CDR1 KGHSH and CDR2 LQKENI come from the germline V gene. The CDR3 DNA follows: TGTGCCAGCTCACTGCAAGAGGGCACTGAAGCTTTCTTT. Its translation is CASSLQEGTEAFF.

The chain is built from TRBV19 and TRBJ1-1; no firm D call. Trimming pared 3 bases from V and 2 bases from J, leaving 7 bases between. Per germline, CDR1 LNHDA and CDR2 SQIVND (reference sequence). The CDR3 is made up of 13 amino acids. CDR3 sequence reads: CASSIRGNTEAFF. As DNA, the CDR3 is TGTGCCAGTAGTATCCGGGGTAACACTGAAGCTTTCTTT.

The rearrangement links TRBV2 to TRBJ2-7; possible D gene TRBD2, 7 bases. Germline lookup yields CDR1 SNHLY and CDR2 FYNNEI. The CDR3 consists of 12 residues. Between the trimmed V and J ends, which lost 4 bases and 6 bases, there was a span of 10 bases. CDR3 sequence reads: CASSGRGGEQYF. DNA for the CDR3: TGTGCCAGCAGTGGGAGGGGGGGCGAGCAGTACTTC.

The chain uses TRBV19 and TRBJ2-2, with TRBD1 matching 8 bases. The junction had 3 bases not matched to a gene; V was cut back by 5 bases and J by 1 base. Germline CDR1 is LNHDA and CDR2 is SQIVND (reference sequence). The CDR3 spans 15 residues. As DNA, the CDR3 is TGTGCCAGTAGTTGGGACAGGCTGAACACCGGGGAGCTGTTTTTT. Translation gives CASSWDRLNTGELFF. The whole variable domain, filled in from reference TRBV19 and TRBJ2-2, reads DGGITQSPKYLFRKEGQNVTLSCEQNLNHDAMYWYRQDPGQGLRLIYYSQIVNDFQKGDIAEGYSVSREKKESFPLTVTSAQKNPTAFYLCASSWDRLNTGELFFGEGSRLTVL.

The chain recombines TRBV15 with TRBJ2-1; 14 bases are a match to TRBD2. The CDR3 runs 17 residues. The J segment lost 8 bases and the V segment lost 3 bases, leaving 9 bases of the junction unmatched. The germline gives CDR1 LNHNV, CDR2 YYDKDF (reference sequence). CDR3 loop: CATSRGAGTSGSDEQFF. In nucleotides, the CDR3 is TGTGCCACCAGCAGGGGAGCAGGGACTAGCGGGAGTGATGAGCAGTTCTTC.